This T cell receptor beta chain was identified during a study of blood T cell repertoires in COVID-19. The wider study: Some COVID-19 samples were acute and others convalescent; all came from the United States, Italy and Spain. In each case, the material was cDNA or gDNA derived from T cells, B-cell-depleted T cells, or PBMCs.

In the study's own analysis: Nucleated cell counts were estimated from reference gene primer amplification. Sequencing used immunoSEQ multiplex PCR; TCRdb keeps in-frame clones, though not all of them. V and J calls and clone size are those listed in that table; D and trimming were worked out from the DNA. The sample has over 110,000 clones; roughly 87% are singletons. Germline CDR1 reads KGHSH; CDR2 reads LQKENI. The CDR3 contains 17 residues. J gave up 0 bases and V 0 bases, and 7 bases lay outside the gene matches. The sample taken for sequencing was peripheral blood. The chain is built from TRBV18 and TRBJ2-7, with TRBD1 identical over 8 bases. The sequence was obtained from a man aged 70-80 years with acute or convalescent COVID-19. The DNA of the CDR3 is TGTGCCAGCTCACCACCGTCCAGGACAGGGAACTCCTACGAGCAGTACTTC. It yields the protein CASSPPSRTGNSYEQYF.